One and the same sample provided the 6 T cell receptor beta chains below, sequenced in a study of T cell repertoires in cytomegalovirus infection. TCRdb itself ran the reads through MiXCR, one entry per CDR3 protein. The sample holds more than 85,000 distinct CDR3 sequences, around 28% seen once. Which antigens these TCRs recognize remains unknown. This specimen consisted of CD8+ T cells from cultured PBMCs, obtained from culture after CMV antigen stimulation. Every receptor here comes from a human donor in good health (CMV status not recorded). Some clones in this sample may be carry-over from other donors' samples.

V usage is TRBV6-6 and J usage is TRBJ2-3, with 8 bases matching TRBD2. The CDR3 extends over 17 amino acids. Per the germline V gene, CDR1 is MNHNY and CDR2 is SVGAGI (reference sequence). V was clipped by 0 bases and J by 6 bases; unmatched bases: 11. CDR3 loop: CASSYSLLAGVGDTQYF. Written as DNA, the CDR3 is TGTGCCAGCAGTTACTCTCTCCTAGCGGGCGTGGGGGATACGCAGTATTTT.

CDR3: CASSLGRGGPLETQYF. In DNA form, the CDR3 reads TGTGCCAGCAGTTTGGGGCGGGGGGGTCCTCTAGAGACCCAGTACTTC. The J gene is TRBJ2-5, the V gene TRBV12-3 or TRBV12-4; TRBD2 matches at 9 bases. CDR3 length: 16 residues. Trimming at V came to 3 bases and at J to 4 bases, leaving 9 bases not matched to a gene.

This chain connects TRBV7-4 to TRBJ1-1; 10 positions match TRBD1. There are 15 residues in the CDR3. Germline CDR1 reads SGHVT; CDR2 reads SQSDAQ. Losses at the gene ends were 5 bases for V and 5 bases for J; bases not matched to a gene: 8. In DNA, the CDR3 is TGTGCCAGCAGCGACTGGCGGACAGGGGGGACTGAAGCTTTCTTT. It encodes CASSDWRTGGTEAFF.

The J gene is TRBJ1-2, the V gene TRBV29-1; maybe TRBD1 (5 bases). V shed 4 bases and J shed 8 bases, with 29 bases lying between them. The CDR3 spans 17 residues. Germline V CDR1 and CDR2: SQVTM, ANQGSEA. CDR3 nucleotides: TGCAGCGTTGGGGCCGACCCCAGACGGGGCCTACCAGGGGGCTACACCTTC. This translates into CSVGADPRRGLPGGYTF.

There are many counts of this clonotype. V usage is TRBV7-6 and J usage is TRBJ1-2, with D uncertain. Germline CDR1 and CDR2: SGHVS and FNYEAQ. V was shortened by 1 base and J by 3 bases, with 9 bases between the two germline ends. The CDR3 length is 14 residues. The CDR3 region has the DNA TGTGCCAGCAGCTTAGAGGCCCTGGACTATGGCTACACCTTC. Residues: CASSLEALDYGYTF. The complete variable domain, with remaining parts taken from reference TRBV7-6 and TRBJ1-2, reads GAGVSQSPRYKVTKRGQDVALRCDPISGHVSLYWYRQALGQGPEFLTYFNYEAQQDKSGLPNDRFSAERPEGSISTLTIQRTEQRDSAMYRCASSLEALDYGYTFGSGTRLTVV.

V is TRBV28 and J is TRBJ2-1, with 8 positions matching TRBD2. V was pared by 5 bases and J by 2 bases, with 11 bases of the junction left unmatched. This CDR3 spans 17 amino acids. Per the germline V gene, CDR1 is MDHEN and CDR2 is SYDVKM. The CDR3 DNA follows: TGTGCCAGCAGTCGTGGGTCTAGCGGGTTCCCCTACAATGAGCAGTTCTTC. It codes for CASSRGSSGFPYNEQFF.